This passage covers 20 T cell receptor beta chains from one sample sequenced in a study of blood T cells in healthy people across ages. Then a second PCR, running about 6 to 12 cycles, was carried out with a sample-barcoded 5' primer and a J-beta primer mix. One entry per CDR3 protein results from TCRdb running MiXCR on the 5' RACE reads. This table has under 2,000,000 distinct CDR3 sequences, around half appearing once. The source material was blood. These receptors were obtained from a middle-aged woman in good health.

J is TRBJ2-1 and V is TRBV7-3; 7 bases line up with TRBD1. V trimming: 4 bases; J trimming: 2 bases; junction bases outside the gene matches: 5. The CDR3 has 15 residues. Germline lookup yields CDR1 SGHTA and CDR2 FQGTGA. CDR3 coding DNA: TGTGCCAGCAGCTCAACCCAGGGGGCCTACAATGAGCAGTTCTTC. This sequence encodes CASSSTQGAYNEQFF.

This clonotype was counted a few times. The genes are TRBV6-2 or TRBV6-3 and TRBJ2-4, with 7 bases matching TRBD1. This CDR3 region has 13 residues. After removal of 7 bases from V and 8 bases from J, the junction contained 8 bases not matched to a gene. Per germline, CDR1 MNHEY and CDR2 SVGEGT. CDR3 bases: TGTGCCAGCAAAAAAACAGGGGCGGACATTCAGTACTTC. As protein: CASKKTGADIQYF.

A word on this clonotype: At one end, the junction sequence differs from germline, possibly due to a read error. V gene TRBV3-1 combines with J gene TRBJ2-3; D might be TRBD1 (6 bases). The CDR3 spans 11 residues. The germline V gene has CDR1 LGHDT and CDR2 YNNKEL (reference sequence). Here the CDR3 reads CASSQGNTQYF. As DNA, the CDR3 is TGCGCCAGCAGCCAGGGGAACACGCAGTATTTT.

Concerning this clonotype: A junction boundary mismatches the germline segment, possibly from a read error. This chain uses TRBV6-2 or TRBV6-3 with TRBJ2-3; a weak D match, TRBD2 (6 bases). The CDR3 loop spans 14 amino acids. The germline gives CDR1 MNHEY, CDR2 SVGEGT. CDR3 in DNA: TGTGCTAGCAACCCGCGGGGATCCCCAGATACGCAGTATTTT. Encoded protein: CASNPRGSPDTQYF.

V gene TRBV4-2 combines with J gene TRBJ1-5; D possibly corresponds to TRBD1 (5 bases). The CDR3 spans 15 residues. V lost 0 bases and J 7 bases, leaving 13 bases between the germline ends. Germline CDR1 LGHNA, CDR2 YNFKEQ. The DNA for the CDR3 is TGTGCCAGCAGCCAAGAGGAGGGTCAGGGACAGCCCCAGCATTTT. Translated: CASSQEEGQGQPQHF.

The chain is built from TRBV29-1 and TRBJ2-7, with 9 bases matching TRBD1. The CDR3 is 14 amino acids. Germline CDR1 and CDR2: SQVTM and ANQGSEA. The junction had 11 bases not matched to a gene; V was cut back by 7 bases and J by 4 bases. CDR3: CSGVGDRVRYEQYF. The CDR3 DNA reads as TGCAGCGGGGTGGGGGACAGGGTGAGGTACGAGCAGTACTTC.

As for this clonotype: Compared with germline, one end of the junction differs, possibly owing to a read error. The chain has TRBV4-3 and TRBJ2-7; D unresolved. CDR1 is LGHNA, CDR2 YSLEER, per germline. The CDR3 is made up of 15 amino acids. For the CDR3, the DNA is TGCGCCAGCAGCCAAATGACGGGTGGGTGGTACGGGCAGTACTTC. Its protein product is CASSQMTGGWYGQYF.

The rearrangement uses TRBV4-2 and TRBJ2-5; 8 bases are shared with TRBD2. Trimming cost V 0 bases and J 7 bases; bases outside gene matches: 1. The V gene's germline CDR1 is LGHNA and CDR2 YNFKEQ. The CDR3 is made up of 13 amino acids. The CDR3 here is CASSQDGTRTQYF. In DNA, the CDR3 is TGTGCCAGCAGCCAAGATGGGACTAGGACCCAGTACTTC.

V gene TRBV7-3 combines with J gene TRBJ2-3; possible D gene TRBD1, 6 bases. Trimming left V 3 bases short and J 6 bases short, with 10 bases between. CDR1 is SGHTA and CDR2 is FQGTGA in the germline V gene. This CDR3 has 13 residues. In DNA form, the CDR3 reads TGTGCCAGCAGCTTGAACCAGGGGGATACGCAGTATTTT. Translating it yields CASSLNQGDTQYF.

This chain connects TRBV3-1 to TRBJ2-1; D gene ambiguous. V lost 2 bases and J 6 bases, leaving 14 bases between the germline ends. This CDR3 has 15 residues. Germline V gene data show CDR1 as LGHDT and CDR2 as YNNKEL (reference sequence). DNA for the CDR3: TGTGCCAGCAGCCAACGCAATAGGAATGGCAATGAGCAGTTCTTC. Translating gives CASSQRNRNGNEQFF.

In nucleotides, the CDR3 is TGCGCCAGCAGCCAAGATGTTAGGGGAGATCCCCTCCACTTT. Amino acids: CASSQDVRGDPLHF. The J gene is TRBJ1-6, the V gene TRBV4-3; D may be TRBD1 (5 bases). CDR1 and CDR2 (germline): LGHNA, YSLEER. This CDR3 comprises 14 residues. Trimming stripped 0 bases from V and 13 bases from J, with 13 bases between.

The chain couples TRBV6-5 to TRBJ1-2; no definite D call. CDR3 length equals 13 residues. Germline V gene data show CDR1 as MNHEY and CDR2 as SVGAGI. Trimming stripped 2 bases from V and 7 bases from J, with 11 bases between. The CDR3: CASSYKGSSGYTF. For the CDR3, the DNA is TGTGCCAGCAGTTACAAGGGCTCCTCTGGCTACACCTTC.

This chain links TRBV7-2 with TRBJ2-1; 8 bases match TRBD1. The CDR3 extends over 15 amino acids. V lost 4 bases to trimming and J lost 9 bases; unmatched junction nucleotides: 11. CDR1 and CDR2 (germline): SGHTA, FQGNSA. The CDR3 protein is CASSSNPDRAVEQFF. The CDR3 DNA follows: TGTGCCAGCAGCTCTAACCCGGACAGGGCGGTTGAGCAGTTCTTC.

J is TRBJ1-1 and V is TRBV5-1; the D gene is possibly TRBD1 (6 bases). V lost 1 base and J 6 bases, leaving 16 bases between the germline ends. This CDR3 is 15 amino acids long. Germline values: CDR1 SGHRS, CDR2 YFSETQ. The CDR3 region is CASSLFAGEVPEAFF. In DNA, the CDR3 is TGCGCCAGCAGCTTGTTCGCAGGGGAGGTCCCTGAAGCTTTCTTT. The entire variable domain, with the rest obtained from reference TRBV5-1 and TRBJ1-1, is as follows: KAGVTQTPRYLIKTRGQQVTLSCSPISGHRSVSWYQQTPGQGLQFLFEYFSETQRNKGNFPGRFSGRQFSNSRSEMNVSTLELGDSALYLCASSLFAGEVPEAFFGQGTRLTVV.

CDR3 residues: CASRSTGGGTRDTQYF. In nucleotides, the CDR3 is TGTGCCAGCAGATCAACAGGGGGTGGCACAAGGGATACGCAGTATTTT. This chain links TRBV27 with TRBJ2-3, with 8 positions matching TRBD1. Germline-derived CDR1 and CDR2 are MNHEY and SMNVEV (reference sequence). The trim removed 6 bases at V and 6 bases at J, leaving 14 bases unmatched. This CDR3 has 16 residues.

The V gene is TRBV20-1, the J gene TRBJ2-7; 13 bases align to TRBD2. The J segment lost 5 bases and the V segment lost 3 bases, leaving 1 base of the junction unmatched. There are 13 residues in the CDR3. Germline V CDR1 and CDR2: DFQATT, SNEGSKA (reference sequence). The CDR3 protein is CSARTSGGNEQYF. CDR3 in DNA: TGCAGTGCTAGGACTAGCGGGGGGAACGAGCAGTACTTC.

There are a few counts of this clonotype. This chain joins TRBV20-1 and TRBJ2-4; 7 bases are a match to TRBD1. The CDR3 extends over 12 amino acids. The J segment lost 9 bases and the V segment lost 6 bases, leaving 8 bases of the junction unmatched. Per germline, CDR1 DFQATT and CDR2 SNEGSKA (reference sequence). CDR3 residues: CSATTGIGIQYF. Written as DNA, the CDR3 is TGCAGTGCAACGACAGGGATAGGCATTCAGTACTTC.

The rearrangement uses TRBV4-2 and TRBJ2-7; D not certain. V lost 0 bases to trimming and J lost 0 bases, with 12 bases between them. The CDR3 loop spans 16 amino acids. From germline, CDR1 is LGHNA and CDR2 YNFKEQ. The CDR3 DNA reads TGTGCCAGCAGCCAAGATACAGCCCTTTCCTCCTACGAGCAGTACTTC. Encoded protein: CASSQDTALSSYEQYF.

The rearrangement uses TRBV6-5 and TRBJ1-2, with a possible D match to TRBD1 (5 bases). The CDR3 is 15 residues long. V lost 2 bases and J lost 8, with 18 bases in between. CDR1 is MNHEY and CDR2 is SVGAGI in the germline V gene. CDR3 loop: CASSYRIQGSRGYTF. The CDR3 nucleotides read TGTGCCAGCAGTTACCGCATTCAGGGTTCGCGCGGCTACACCTTC.

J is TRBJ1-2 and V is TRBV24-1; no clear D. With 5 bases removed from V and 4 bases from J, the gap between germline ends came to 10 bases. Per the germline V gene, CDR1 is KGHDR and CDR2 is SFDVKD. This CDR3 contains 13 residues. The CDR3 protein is CATSGRTFYGYTF. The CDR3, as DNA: TGTGCCACCAGTGGAAGAACGTTCTATGGCTACACCTTC.